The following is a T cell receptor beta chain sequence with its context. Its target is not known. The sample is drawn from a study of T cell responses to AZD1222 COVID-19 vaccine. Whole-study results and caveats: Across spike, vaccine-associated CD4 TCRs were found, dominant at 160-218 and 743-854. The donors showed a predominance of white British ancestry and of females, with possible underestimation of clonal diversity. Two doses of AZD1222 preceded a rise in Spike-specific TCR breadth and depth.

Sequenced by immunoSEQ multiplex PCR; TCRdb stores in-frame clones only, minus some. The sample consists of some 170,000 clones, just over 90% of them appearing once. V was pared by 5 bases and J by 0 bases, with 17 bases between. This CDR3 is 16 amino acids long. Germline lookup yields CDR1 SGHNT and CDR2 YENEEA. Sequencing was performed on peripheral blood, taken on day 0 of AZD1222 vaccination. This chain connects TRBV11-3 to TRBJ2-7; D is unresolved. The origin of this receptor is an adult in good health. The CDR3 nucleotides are TGTGCCAGCAGCCCCCGACACCGCCGGAGCTCCTACGAGCAGTACTTC. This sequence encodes CASSPRHRRSSYEQYF.